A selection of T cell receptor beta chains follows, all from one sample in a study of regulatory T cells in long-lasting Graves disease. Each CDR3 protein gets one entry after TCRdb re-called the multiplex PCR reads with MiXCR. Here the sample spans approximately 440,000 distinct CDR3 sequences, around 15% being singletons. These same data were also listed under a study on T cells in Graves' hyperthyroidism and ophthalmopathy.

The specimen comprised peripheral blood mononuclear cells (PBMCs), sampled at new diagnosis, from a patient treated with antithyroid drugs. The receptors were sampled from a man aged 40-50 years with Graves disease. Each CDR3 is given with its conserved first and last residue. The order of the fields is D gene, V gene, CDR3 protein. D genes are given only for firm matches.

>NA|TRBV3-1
CASSHLASADTQYF
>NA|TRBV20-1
CSARASTSYEQYF
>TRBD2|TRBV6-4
CASRRLAGGRDEQFF
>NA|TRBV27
CASSLLNGNEQFF
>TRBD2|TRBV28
CASSDSGLAGFNTGELFF
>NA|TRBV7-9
CASSLEPKGELFF
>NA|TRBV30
CAWSEGLSYEQYF
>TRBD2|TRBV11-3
CASSKTSGSQPHNEQFF
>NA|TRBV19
CASSIDSRSDTQYF
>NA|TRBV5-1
CASSYRQKETQYF
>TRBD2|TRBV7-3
CASSTTSGLTYTQYF
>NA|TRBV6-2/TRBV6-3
CASSCLASERHDYEQYF
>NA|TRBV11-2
CASSVRVGGNEQFF
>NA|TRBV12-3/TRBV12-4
CASSLQRDPWEQYF
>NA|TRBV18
CASSPPYYEQYF
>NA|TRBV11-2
CASSFDRKDEQFF
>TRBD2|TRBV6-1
CASSPRAGGLGNEQFF
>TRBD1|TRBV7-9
CASSYNRGADNEQFF
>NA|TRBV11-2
CASGLRGGLNEQFF
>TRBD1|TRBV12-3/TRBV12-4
CASCNSGQGPYNEQFF
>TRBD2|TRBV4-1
CASSQPLGKLAGVGGPGELFF
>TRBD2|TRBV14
CASSQFLADYNEQFF
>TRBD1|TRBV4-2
CASSQDPGGAWSRSSGELFF
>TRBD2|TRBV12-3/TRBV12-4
CASRPTSGSTDTQYF
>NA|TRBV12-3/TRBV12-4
CASTLTGPNEKLFF
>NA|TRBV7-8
CASSLGSFLNSRYYNEQFF